The 28 T cell receptor beta chains below were found in one sample sequenced in a study of blood T cell repertoires in acute mononucleosis. Study-wide results and limits: GLC-BM selection appeared to involve both TCR alpha and beta chains.

Clones were read by immunoSEQ multiplex PCR, and TCRdb kept only the in-frame ones, dropping some. The data show about 2,500 clones, 20% to 25% seen once. Stated time point: convalescence about 6 months (5-8 months) after acute presentation (visit 7). The input for sequencing was EBV GLC epitope tetramer+ CD8+ T cells sorted from PBMCs, taken during convalescence from infectious mononucleosis. Subset in this sample: CD8 T cells binding tetramer with EBV BMLF1 280-288 peptide (GLC-BM). These receptors were collected from a young woman with infectious mononucleosis caused by EBV.

This clone was seen at least ten times. With only one base between it and a far larger clone, this is likely a read error. This sample also contains other DNA sequences that code for the same CDR3. The rearrangement links TRBV7-9 to TRBJ1-5; TRBD1 matches at 9 bases. This CDR3 comprises 16 residues. Per germline, CDR1 SEHNR and CDR2 FQNEAQ (reference sequence). The CDR3 spells CASSQDPRDRDQPQHF. As DNA, the CDR3 is TGCGCCAGCAGCCAAGATCCCCGGGACAGGGATCAGCCCCAGCATTTT.

This clone has a count of ten or more. The J gene is TRBJ2-3, the V gene TRBV7-2; 9 bases map to TRBD2. CDR3 length: 15 amino acids. J gave up 4 bases and V 6 bases, and 8 bases lay outside the gene matches. Germline V gene data show CDR1 as SGHTA and CDR2 as FQGNSA. In DNA form, the CDR3 reads TGTGCCAGCAGTAATAGCGGGAGAGGCTCAGATACGCAGTATTTT. Protein sequence: CASSNSGRGSDTQYF.

This clone has a count of ten or more. This clone may be a read error of a much larger clone one base away. V and J are TRBV21-1 and TRBJ2-7; no check of the table's D call, TRBD1, against the DNA was made. TRBV21-1 is deemed a pseudogene. There are 14 residues in the CDR3. As DNA, the CDR3 is TGTGCCAGCAGCCAAATTGCAGGATCCTACGAGCAGTACTTC. This codes for CASSQIAGSYEQYF.

In its sample, this clone was seen a few times. This likely stems from a read error, as it lies one base from a far larger clone. The chain uses TRBV7-2 and TRBJ2-1; TRBD2 agrees at 12 bases. Germline CDR1 and CDR2: SGHTA and FQGNSA. The CDR3 totals 18 residues. The CDR3 nucleotides read TGTGCCATCAGCACTGGACTAGCGGGAAAAAGCTCCTACAATGAGCAGTTCTTC. This encodes CAISTGLAGKSSYNEQFF.

This clone occurred many times. This likely came from a read error, as a far larger clone is one base away. Other DNA sequences in the sample encode the same CDR3. The chain couples TRBV23-1 to TRBJ2-7; D unresolved. TRBV23-1 is identified as an open reading frame with a role that is uncertain. The CDR3 length is 14 residues. Trimming left V 6 bases short and J 1 base short, with 13 bases between. The CDR3 coding sequence is TGCGCCAGCAGCCAAATTGCAGGATCCTACGAGCAGTACTTC. This sequence encodes CASSQIAGSYEQYF.

This clone was counted between two and nine times. V usage is TRBV4-1 and J usage is TRBJ1-5; 9 bases map to TRBD1. V lost 8 bases, J lost 5 bases, and 10 bases stayed unmatched. The CDR3 covers 15 residues. CDR1 and CDR2 (germline): MGHRA, YSYEKL. The CDR3 protein is CASQDPRDRDQPQHF. DNA for the CDR3: TGCGCCAGCCAAGATCCCCGGGACAGGGATCAGCCCCAGCATTTT.

This clone is medium-sized in the sample. The chain carries TRBV12-5 and TRBJ2-1, with D perhaps TRBD1 (5 bases). V was shortened by 7 bases and J by 6 bases, with 19 bases between the two germline ends. Per germline, CDR1 LGHNT and CDR2 FRNRAP. CDR3 size: 15 residues. CDR3 residues: CASVHEAGLANEQFF. The CDR3 DNA follows: TGTGCTAGTGTCCATGAGGCAGGGTTAGCCAATGAGCAGTTCTTC.

In the case of this clone: A single base is all that separates this from a far larger clone, so a read error is likely. V and J are TRBV11-3 and TRBJ1-2; weak D call: TRBD1 (5 bases). Germline V lookup: CDR1 SGHNT, CDR2 YENEEA. The CDR3 length is 14 residues. V dropped 5 bases and J dropped 2 bases, with 12 bases sitting between them. Written as DNA, the CDR3 is TGTGCCAGCAGCGCGTTCCAGGGAAACTATGGCTACACCTTC. Translating gives CASSAFQGNYGYTF.

This clone was counted only a few times. This chain joins TRBV27 and TRBJ2-2; 11 bases line up with TRBD2. The ends lost 11 bases at V and 1 base at J; junction bases unmatched: 15. The germline gives CDR1 MNHEY, CDR2 SMNVEV (reference sequence). The length of the CDR3 is 18 residues. The CDR3 loop reads CACCFIAGGLGNTGELFF. The CDR3 nucleotides read TGTGCCTGCTGTTTCATAGCGGGGGGGCTTGGGAACACCGGGGAGCTGTTTTTT.

With respect to this clone: A far larger clone is only one base removed, so a read error is likely. V gene TRBV19 combines with J gene TRBJ1-2; D is unresolved. The CDR3 spans 20 residues. Germline V lookup: CDR1 LNHDA, CDR2 SQIVND (reference sequence). Trimming left V 7 bases short and J 4 bases short, with 34 bases between. The CDR3 is CASTPLIPPGEDGVLYGYTF. The CDR3 DNA is TGTGCCAGTACCCCACTCATCCCCCCGGGCGAAGACGGAGTACTCTATGGCTACACCTTC. The full variable domain, its missing parts supplied by reference TRBV19 and TRBJ1-2, is DGGITQSPKYLFRKEGQNVTLSCEQNLNHDAMYWYRQDPGQGLRLIYYSQIVNDFQKGDIAEGYSVSREKKESFPLTVTSAQKNPTAFYLCASTPLIPPGEDGVLYGYTFGSGTRLTVV.

This clone has ten or more counts. The chain employs TRBV13 and TRBJ2-1; no reliable D call. The V end was cut by 6 bases, the J end by 3 bases, with 21 bases between. CDR3 length: 17 residues. CDR1 and CDR2 (germline): PRHDT, FYEKMQ (reference sequence). The CDR3 sequence: CASSLSPPWWGYNEQFF. The CDR3 DNA reads as TGTGCCAGCAGTTTATCCCCGCCATGGTGGGGCTACAATGAGCAGTTCTTC.

This rearrangement joins TRBV11-2 to TRBJ2-7; TRBD2 agrees at 7 bases. V lost 1 base, J lost 3 bases, and 6 bases stayed unmatched. Germline CDR1 reads SGHAT; CDR2 reads FQNNGV. The CDR3 is 15 residues long. The CDR3 DNA reads TGTGCCAGCAGCTTAGCTTGGGTAGCGGGCTACGAGCAGTACTTC. This sequence encodes CASSLAWVAGYEQYF.

This clone has only a few counts. This chain joins TRBV11-2 and TRBJ2-3; 11 positions agree with TRBD2. This CDR3 comprises 17 residues. V lost 1 base to trimming and J lost 7 bases; unmatched junction nucleotides: 10. The germline V gene encodes CDR1 SGHAT and CDR2 FQNNGV. CDR3 nucleotides: TGTGCCAGCAGCTTAGCTTGGGTAGCGGGGGGGCTTCATACGCAGTATTTT. Residues: CASSLAWVAGGLHTQYF. Variable domain in full (rest from reference TRBV11-2 and TRBJ2-3): EAGVAQSPRYKIIEKRQSVAFWCNPISGHATLYWYQQILGQGPKLLIQFQNNGVVDDSQLPKDRFSAERLKGVDSTLKIQPAKLEDSAVYLCASSLAWVAGGLHTQYFGPGTRLTVL.

The V gene is TRBV11-2, the J gene TRBJ2-7, with 10 positions matching TRBD2. The CDR3 extends over 16 amino acids. V was pared by 1 base and J by 3 bases, with 6 bases of the junction left unmatched. The germline CDR1 and CDR2 sequences are SGHAT and FQNNGV. DNA for the CDR3: TGTGCCAGCAGCTTAGCTTGGGTAGCGGGGGGCTACGAGCAGTACTTC. Its translation is CASSLAWVAGGYEQYF.

This clone was seen a handful of times. J is TRBJ2-1 and V is TRBV23-1; weak D call: TRBD1 (6 bases). TRBV23-1 belongs to the ORF category, with a function that is uncertain. The CDR3 spans 13 residues. The V end lost 7 bases, the J end lost 8 bases, and 15 bases lay between the germline ends. CDR3 protein: CASNEPQGDEQFF. The CDR3 DNA reads as TGCGCCAGCAACGAGCCACAGGGCGATGAGCAGTTCTTC.

Of note for this clone: Given a far larger clone just one base away, this is likely a sequencing read error. Within the sample, other DNA sequences also encode this same CDR3. V gene TRBV23-1 combines with J gene TRBJ2-1, with D hard to call. TRBV23-1 carries the ORF label, with uncertain function. There are 12 residues in the CDR3. Trimming shortened V by 5 bases and J by 8 bases, and 10 bases separated the two germline ends. The CDR3 sequence is CASSGSLDEQFF. The CDR3 region has the DNA TGCGCCAGCAGTGGCAGCCTCGATGAGCAGTTCTTC.

By frequency in the sample, this clone is large. Additional DNA sequences in this sample encode the identical CDR3. The V call is TRBV9, the J call TRBJ2-6; 7 nucleotides match TRBD2. Per the germline V gene, CDR1 is SGDLS and CDR2 is YYNGEE. There are 24 residues in the CDR3. Trimming at V came to 0 bases and at J to 2 bases, leaving 26 bases not matched to a gene. The CDR3 loop is CASSVATEVRPFEGRVAGANVLTF. The CDR3 DNA is TGTGCCAGCAGCGTAGCTACTGAGGTCCGCCCCTTCGAGGGGAGGGTCGCTGGGGCCAACGTCCTGACTTTC. Full variable domain (outside the CDR3, taken from reference TRBV9 and TRBJ2-6): DSGVTQTPKHLITATGQRVTLRCSPRSGDLSVYWYQQSLDQGLQFLIQYYNGEERAKGNILERFSAQQFPDLHSELNLSSLELGDSALYFCASSVATEVRPFEGRVAGANVLTFGAGSRLTVL.

Turning to this clone: A far larger clone is just one base off, so this is likely a read error. The chain recombines TRBV29-1 with TRBJ1-4; 11 positions match TRBD1. From germline, CDR1 is SQVTM and CDR2 ANQGSEA. The CDR3 spans 14 residues. The CDR3 DNA reads TGCAGCGTGGGGACAGGGGGTACTATTGAAAAACTGTTTTTT. Protein: CSVGTGGTIEKLFF.

J is TRBJ2-2 and V is TRBV6-5; 8 bases match TRBD1. Per germline, CDR1 MNHEY and CDR2 SVGAGI. Trimming removed 0 bases from V and 4 bases from J; junction bases left unmatched: 1. The CDR3 is 15 residues long. The chain's CDR3 is CASSYSTGATGELFF. DNA for the CDR3: TGTGCCAGCAGTTACTCGACAGGGGCCACCGGGGAGCTGTTTTTT.

Concerning this clone: A far more abundant clone sits one base away, making this likely a read error. V is TRBV5-1 and J is TRBJ2-1, with TRBD2 matching 12 bases. After removal of 4 bases from V and 0 bases from J, the junction contained 8 bases not matched to a gene. The CDR3 loop spans 18 amino acids. The germline V gene has CDR1 SGHRS and CDR2 YFSETQ. For the CDR3, the DNA is TGCGCCAGCAGCACTGGACTAGCGGGAAAAAGCTCCTACAATGAGCAGTTCTTC. It codes for CASSTGLAGKSSYNEQFF.

This clone was observed a handful of times. This rearrangement joins TRBV23-1 to TRBJ2-5; D is possibly TRBD2 (6 bases). TRBV23-1 has ORF status, its function being uncertain. The CDR3 totals 17 residues. The V end was cut by 4 bases, the J end by 4 bases, with 22 bases between. The CDR3 region has the DNA TGCGCCAGCAGTCCGTCGTCGCGGGGTGTGGCTGCAGAGACCCAGTACTTC. It translates to CASSPSSRGVAAETQYF.

As concerns this clone: This likely reflects a read error, since a far larger clone is one base away. Other DNA sequences of this sample code for an identical CDR3. The CDR3 region is CSVGTGGSNEKLFF. CDR3 DNA sequence: TGCAGCGTGGGGACAGGGGGTTCTAATGAAAAACTGTTTTTT. V is TRBV29-1 and J is TRBJ1-4, with TRBD1 identical over 11 bases. The CDR3 has 14 amino acids. Looked up from germline, CDR1 is SQVTM and CDR2 is ANQGSEA. The V and J ends lost 6 bases and 3 bases, in that order; junction bases with no gene match: 3.

Note on this clone: The sample has other DNA sequences that encode this CDR3 too. Here the CDR3 reads CASSVAGGDEQFF. CDR3 bases: TGTGCCAGCAGCGTAGCCGGAGGGGATGAGCAGTTCTTC. This chain uses TRBV27 with TRBJ2-1, with D tentatively TRBD2 (6 bases). The CDR3 sequence is 13 residues long. The germline V and J ends were trimmed by 6 bases and 8 bases, with 14 bases remaining between them. Germline V gene lookup returns CDR1 MNHEY and CDR2 SMNVEV (reference sequence).

This clone appeared a few times. One base separates it from a far larger clone, so it is likely a read error. The chain couples TRBV29-1 to TRBJ2-7, with no clear D. Germline CDR1 reads SQVTM; CDR2 reads ANQGSEA. This CDR3 has 12 amino acids. CDR3 protein: CIVDDGSYEQYF. In DNA form, the CDR3 reads TGCATCGTTGACGACGGGTCCTACGAGCAGTACTTC.

On this clone: A far larger clone differs by one base, so this is likely a read error. The chain couples TRBV9 to TRBJ2-7; D call uncertain. This CDR3 contains 14 residues. In germline, CDR1 is SGDLS, CDR2 YYNGEE. Trimming shortened V by 4 bases and J by 1 base, and 12 bases separated the two germline ends. The CDR3 DNA sequence: TGTGCCAGCAGCCAAACTGCAGGATCCTACGAGCAGTACTTC. Translation: CASSQTAGSYEQYF.

The CDR3 spells CASSERSAWESTEAFF. The CDR3 DNA reads as TGTGCCAGCAGTGAAAGGTCAGCCTGGGAGAGCACTGAAGCTTTCTTT. The chain recombines TRBV7-9 with TRBJ1-1; D unresolved. The CDR3 is made up of 16 amino acids. The V gene's germline CDR1 is SEHNR and CDR2 FQNEAQ (reference sequence). V lost 6 bases to trimming and J lost 4 bases, with 21 bases between them.

This clone has at least ten counts. This chain links TRBV6-6 with TRBJ2-2; TRBD1 is a possible D gene (5 bases). Germline V CDR1 and CDR2: MNHNY, SVGAGI (reference sequence). V gave up 0 bases and J gave up 3 bases, with 8 bases separating them. The CDR3 length is 15 residues. The chain's CDR3 is CASSYSVTDTGELFF. In DNA form, the CDR3 reads TGTGCCAGCAGTTACTCGGTGACAGACACCGGGGAGCTGTTTTTT.

This clone was seen a handful of times. The V gene is TRBV7-6, the J gene TRBJ2-7; D may be TRBD2 (5 bases). The germline gives CDR1 SGHVS, CDR2 FNYEAQ. The ends were cut back, 0 bases at V and 4 bases at J, with 16 bases in the middle. This CDR3 is built from 16 residues. Here the CDR3 DNA reads TGTGCCAGCAGCTTAGCGAGCGGCGGTGTACGGTACGAGCAGTACTTC. Protein: CASSLASGGVRYEQYF.